The sequence of this T cell receptor (beta chain) was determined in a study of radiotherapy plus CTLA-4 blockade in lung cancer. The germline V and J ends were trimmed by 1 base and 13 bases, with 16 bases remaining between them. The germline V gene has CDR1 SEHNR and CDR2 FQNEAQ (reference sequence). This CDR3 is built from 13 residues. The sample holds a few counts of this clone. Clones were read by immunoSEQ multiplex PCR, and TCRdb kept only the in-frame ones, dropping some. The sample contains about 110,000 clones, 81% of which appear only once. The receptor was derived from a human donor with non-small cell lung cancer that progressed on radiotherapy plus ipilimumab. Some clones in this sample may be carry-over from other donors' samples. The sequencing here drew on peripheral blood, taken from a patient treated with radiotherapy plus ipilimumab. This chain links TRBV7-9 with TRBJ2-5, with a weak D call TRBD1 (6 bases). The CDR3 protein is CASSLGGHRALYF. CDR3 DNA sequence: TGTGCCAGCAGCTTAGGAGGGCACAGGGCCTTGTACTTC.